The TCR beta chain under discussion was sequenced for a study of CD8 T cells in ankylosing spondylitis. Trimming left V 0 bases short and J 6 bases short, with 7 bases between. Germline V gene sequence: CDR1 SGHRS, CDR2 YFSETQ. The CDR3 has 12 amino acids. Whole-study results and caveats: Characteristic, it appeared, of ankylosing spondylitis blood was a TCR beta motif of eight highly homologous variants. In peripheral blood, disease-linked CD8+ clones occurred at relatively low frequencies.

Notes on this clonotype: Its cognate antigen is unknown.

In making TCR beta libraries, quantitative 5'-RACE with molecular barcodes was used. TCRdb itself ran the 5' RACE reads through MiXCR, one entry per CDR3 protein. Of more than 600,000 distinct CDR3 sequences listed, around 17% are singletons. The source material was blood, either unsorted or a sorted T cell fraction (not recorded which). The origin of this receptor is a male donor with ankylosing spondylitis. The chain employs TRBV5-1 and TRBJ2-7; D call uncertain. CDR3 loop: CASSLESSEQYF. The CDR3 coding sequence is TGCGCCAGCAGCTTGGAGAGTAGCGAGCAGTACTTC.